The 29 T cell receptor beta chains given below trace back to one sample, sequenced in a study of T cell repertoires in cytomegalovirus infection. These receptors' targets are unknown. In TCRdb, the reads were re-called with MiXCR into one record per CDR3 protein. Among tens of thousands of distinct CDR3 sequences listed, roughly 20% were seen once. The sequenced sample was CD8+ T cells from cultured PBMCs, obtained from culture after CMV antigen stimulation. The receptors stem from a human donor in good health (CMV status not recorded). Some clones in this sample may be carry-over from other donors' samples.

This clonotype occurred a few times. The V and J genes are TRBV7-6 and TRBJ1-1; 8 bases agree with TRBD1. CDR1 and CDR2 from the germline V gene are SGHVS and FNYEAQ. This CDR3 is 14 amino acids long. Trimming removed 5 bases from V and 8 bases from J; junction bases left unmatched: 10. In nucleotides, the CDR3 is TGTGCCAGCAGCCCGCGGGACAGGTTTTGGGAAGCTTTCTTT. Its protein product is CASSPRDRFWEAFF.

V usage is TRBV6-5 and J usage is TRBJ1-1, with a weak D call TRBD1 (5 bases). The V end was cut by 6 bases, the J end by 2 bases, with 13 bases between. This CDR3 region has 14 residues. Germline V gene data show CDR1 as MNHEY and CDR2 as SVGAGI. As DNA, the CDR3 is TGTGCCAGCAGCCAGACAGAGGGTAACACTGAAGCTTTCTTT. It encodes CASSQTEGNTEAFF.

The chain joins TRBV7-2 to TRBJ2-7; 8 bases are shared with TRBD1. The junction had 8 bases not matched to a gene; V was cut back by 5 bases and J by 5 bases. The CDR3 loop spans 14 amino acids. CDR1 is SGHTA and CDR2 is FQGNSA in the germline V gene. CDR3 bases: TGTGCCAGCAGCCCATGGACAGGGAATGACGAGCAGTACTTC. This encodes CASSPWTGNDEQYF.

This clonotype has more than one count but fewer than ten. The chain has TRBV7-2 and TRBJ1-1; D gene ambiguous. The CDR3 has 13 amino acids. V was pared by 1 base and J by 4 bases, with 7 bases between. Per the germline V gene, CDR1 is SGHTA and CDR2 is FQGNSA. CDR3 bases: TGTGCCAGCAGCTTAGATAGCCCCACTGAAGCTTTCTTT. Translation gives CASSLDSPTEAFF.

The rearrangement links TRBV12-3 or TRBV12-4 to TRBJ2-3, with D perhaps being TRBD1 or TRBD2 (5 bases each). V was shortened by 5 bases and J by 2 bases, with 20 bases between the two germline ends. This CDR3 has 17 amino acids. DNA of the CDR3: TGTGCCAGCAGTCCCGGGACGTGGTTTGCACTCACAGATACGCAGTATTTT. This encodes CASSPGTWFALTDTQYF.

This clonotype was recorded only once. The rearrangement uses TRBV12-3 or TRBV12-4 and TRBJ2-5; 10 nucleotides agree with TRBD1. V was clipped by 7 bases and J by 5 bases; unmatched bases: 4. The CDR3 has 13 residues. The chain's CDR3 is CASNGQGGETQYF. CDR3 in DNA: TGTGCCAGCAACGGACAGGGGGGCGAGACCCAGTACTTC.

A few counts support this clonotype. CDR3 coding DNA: TGTGCCAGCACATCGGCCGGCAATCAGCCCCAGCATTTT. It translates to CASTSAGNQPQHF. The chain joins TRBV12-3 or TRBV12-4 to TRBJ1-5; D is uncertain. V lost 7 bases and J 2 bases, leaving 9 bases between the germline ends. The CDR3 totals 13 residues.

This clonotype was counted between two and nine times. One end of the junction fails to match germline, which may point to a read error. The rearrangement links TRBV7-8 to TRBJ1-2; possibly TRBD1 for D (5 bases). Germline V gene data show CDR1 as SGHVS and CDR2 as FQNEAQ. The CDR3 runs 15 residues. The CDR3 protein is CTSSLRSAGSYGYTF. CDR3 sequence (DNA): TGTACCAGCAGCTTAAGGTCGGCAGGGAGCTATGGCTACACCTTC.

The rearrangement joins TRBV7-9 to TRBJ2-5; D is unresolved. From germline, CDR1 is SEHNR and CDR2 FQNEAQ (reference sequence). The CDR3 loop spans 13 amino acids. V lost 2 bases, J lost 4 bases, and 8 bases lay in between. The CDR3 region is CASSLTPGETQYF. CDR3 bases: TGTGCCAGCAGCTTAACCCCCGGAGAGACCCAGTACTTC.

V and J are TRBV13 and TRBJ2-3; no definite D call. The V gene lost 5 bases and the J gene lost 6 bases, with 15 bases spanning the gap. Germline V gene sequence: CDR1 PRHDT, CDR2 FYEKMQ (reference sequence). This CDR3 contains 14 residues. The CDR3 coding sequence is TGTGCCAGCAGCCCCCCGTCTTGGTCCGATACGCAGTATTTT. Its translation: CASSPPSWSDTQYF.

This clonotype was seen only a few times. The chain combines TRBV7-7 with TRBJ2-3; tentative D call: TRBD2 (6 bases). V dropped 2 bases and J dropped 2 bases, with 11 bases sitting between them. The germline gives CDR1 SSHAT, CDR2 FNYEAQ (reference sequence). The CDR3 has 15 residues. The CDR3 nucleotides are TGTGCCAGCAGCTTATTCAGCGGGTACACAGATACGCAGTATTTT. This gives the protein CASSLFSGYTDTQYF.

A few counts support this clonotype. The CDR3 nucleotides are TGTGCCAGCAGTGACTCAGATAGCGGATCATACAATGAGCAGTTCTTC. This gives the protein CASSDSDSGSYNEQFF. The rearrangement uses TRBV6-4 and TRBJ2-1, with D perhaps TRBD2 (6 bases). CDR1 and CDR2 from the germline V gene are MRHNA and SNTAGT. The length of the CDR3 is 16 residues. The V end lost 0 bases, the J end lost 4 bases, and 13 bases lay between the germline ends.

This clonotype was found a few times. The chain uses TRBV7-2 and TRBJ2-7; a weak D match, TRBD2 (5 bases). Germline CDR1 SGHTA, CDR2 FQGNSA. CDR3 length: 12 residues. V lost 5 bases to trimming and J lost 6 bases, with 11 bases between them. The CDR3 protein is CASSRVGGEQYF. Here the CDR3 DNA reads TGTGCCAGCAGCCGGGTCGGAGGCGAGCAGTACTTC.

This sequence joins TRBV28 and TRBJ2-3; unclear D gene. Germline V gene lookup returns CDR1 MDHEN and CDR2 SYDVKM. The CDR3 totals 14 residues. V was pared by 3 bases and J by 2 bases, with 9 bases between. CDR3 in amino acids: CASSLVQDTDTQYF. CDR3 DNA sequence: TGTGCCAGCAGTTTGGTACAAGACACAGATACGCAGTATTTT.

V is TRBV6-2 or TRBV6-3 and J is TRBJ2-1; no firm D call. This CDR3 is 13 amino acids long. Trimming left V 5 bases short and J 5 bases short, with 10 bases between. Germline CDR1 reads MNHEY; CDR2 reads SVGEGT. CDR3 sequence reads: CASSEFGDNEQFF. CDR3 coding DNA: TGTGCCAGCAGTGAATTTGGCGACAATGAGCAGTTCTTC.

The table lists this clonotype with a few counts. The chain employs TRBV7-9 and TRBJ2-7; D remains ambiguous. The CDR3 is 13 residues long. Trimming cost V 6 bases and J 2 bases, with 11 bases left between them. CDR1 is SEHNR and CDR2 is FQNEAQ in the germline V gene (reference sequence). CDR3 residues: CASRASGTYEQYF. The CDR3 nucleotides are TGTGCCAGCAGGGCGAGTGGGACCTACGAGCAGTACTTC.

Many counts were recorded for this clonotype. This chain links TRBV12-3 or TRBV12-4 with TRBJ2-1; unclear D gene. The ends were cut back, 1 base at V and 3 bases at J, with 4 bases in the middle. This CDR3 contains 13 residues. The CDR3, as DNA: TGTGCCAGCAGTTTAGGGATCTACAATGAGCAGTTCTTC. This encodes CASSLGIYNEQFF.

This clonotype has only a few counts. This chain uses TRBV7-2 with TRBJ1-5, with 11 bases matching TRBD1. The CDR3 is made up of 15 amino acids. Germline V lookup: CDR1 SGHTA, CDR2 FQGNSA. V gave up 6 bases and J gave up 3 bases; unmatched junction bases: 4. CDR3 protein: CASRQDRGLNQPQHF. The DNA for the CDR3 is TGTGCCAGCAGACAGGACAGGGGGCTCAATCAGCCCCAGCATTTT.

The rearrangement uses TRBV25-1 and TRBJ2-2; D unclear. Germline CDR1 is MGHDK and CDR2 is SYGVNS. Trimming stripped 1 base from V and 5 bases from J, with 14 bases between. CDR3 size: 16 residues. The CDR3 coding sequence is TGTGCCAGCAGTGAATTAAGAACCTTAGGGACCGGGGAGCTGTTTTTT. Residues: CASSELRTLGTGELFF.

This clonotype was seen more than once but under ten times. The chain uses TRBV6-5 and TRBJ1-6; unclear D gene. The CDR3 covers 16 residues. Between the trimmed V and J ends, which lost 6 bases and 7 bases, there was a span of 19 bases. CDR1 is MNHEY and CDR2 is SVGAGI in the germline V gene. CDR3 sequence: CASSHEGPPPNSPLHF. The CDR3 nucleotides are TGTGCCAGCAGCCACGAAGGGCCTCCCCCAAATTCACCCCTCCACTTT.

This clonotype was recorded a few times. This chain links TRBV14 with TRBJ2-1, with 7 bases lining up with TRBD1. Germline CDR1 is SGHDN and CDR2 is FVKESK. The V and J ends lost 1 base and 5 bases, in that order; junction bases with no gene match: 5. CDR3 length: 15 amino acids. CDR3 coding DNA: TGTGCCAGCAGCCAAGGAGGGGGCGCCCACAATGAGCAGTTCTTC. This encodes CASSQGGGAHNEQFF.

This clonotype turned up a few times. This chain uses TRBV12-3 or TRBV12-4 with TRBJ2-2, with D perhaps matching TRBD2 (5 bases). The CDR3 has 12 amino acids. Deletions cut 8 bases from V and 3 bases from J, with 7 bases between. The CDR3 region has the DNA TGTGCCAGCGAGGGCCACACCGGGGAGCTGTTTTTT. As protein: CASEGHTGELFF.

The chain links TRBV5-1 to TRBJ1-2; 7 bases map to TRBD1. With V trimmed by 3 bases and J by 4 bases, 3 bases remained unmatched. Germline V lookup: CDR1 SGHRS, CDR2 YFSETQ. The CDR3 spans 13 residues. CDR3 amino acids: CASSWGTVYGYTF. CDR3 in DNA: TGCGCCAGCAGCTGGGGGACAGTCTATGGCTACACCTTC.

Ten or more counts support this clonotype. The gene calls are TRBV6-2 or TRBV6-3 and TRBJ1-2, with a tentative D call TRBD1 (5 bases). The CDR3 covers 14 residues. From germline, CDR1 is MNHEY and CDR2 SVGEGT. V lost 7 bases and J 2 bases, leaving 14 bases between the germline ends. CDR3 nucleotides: TGTGCCAGCACCCCGCGAGGGGTGAACTATGGCTACACCTTC. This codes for CASTPRGVNYGYTF.

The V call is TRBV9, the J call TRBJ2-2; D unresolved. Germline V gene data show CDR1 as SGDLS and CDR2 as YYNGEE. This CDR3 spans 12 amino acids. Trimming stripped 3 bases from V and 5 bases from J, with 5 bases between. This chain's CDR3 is CASSAGTGELFF. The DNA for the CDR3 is TGTGCCAGCAGCGCCGGAACCGGGGAGCTGTTTTTT.

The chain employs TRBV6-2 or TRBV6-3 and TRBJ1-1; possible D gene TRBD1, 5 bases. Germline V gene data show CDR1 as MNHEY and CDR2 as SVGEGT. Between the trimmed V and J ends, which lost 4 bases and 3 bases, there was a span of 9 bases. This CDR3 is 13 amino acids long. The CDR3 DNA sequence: TGTGCCAGCAGTTTGACAGCTTACACTGAAGCTTTCTTT. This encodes CASSLTAYTEAFF.

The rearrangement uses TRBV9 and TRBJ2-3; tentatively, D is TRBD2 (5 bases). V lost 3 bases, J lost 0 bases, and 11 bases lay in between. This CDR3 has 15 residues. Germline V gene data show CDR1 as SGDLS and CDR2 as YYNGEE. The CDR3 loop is CASSEERTSTDTQYF. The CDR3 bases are TGTGCCAGCAGCGAAGAGCGGACTAGCACAGATACGCAGTATTTT.

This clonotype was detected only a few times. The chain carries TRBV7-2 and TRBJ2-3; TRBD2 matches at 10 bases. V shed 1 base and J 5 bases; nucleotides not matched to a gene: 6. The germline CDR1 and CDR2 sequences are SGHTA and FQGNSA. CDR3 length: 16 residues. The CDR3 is CASSLGSSGSRDTQYF. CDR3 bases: TGTGCCAGCAGCTTAGGCTCTAGCGGGAGTCGAGATACGCAGTATTTT.

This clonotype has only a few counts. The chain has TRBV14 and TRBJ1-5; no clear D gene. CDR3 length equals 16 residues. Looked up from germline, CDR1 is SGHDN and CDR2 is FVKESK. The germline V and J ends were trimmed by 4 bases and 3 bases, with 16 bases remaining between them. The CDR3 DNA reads TGTGCCAGCAGCCCCGTTACGGGTAACGTCAATCAGCCCCAGCATTTT. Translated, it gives CASSPVTGNVNQPQHF. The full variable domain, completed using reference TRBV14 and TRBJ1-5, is EAGVTQFPSHSVIEKGQTVTLRCDPISGHDNLYWYRRVMGKEIKFLLHFVKESKQDESGMPNNRFLAERTGGTYSTLKVQPAELEDSGVYFCASSPVTGNVNQPQHFGDGTRLSIL.